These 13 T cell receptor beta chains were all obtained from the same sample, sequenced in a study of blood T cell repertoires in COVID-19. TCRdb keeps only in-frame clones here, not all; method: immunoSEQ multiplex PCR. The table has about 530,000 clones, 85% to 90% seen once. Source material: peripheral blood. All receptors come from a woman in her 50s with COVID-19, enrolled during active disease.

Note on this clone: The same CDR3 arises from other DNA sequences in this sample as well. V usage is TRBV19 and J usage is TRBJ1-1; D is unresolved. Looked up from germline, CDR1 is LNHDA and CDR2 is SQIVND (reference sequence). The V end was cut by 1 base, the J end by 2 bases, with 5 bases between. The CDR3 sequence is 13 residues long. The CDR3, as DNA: TGTGCCAGTAGTATAGCCAGAAACACTGAAGCTTTCTTT. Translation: CASSIARNTEAFF.

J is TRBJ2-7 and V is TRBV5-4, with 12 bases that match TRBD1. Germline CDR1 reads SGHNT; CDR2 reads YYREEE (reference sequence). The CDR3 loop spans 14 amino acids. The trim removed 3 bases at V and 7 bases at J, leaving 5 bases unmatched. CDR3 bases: TGTGCCAGCAGCTACGGGGACAGGGGGCAAGAGCAGTACTTC. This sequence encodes CASSYGDRGQEQYF.

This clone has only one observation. The CDR3 DNA reads TGTGCCTGGAGTGGGCCTTCTGCGCAGGCGAGGGTTAATCAGCCCCAGCATTTT. Translated, it gives CAWSGPSAQARVNQPQHF. This chain uses TRBV30 with TRBJ1-5; no clear D gene. The CDR3 totals 18 residues. CDR1 is GTSNPN and CDR2 is SVGIG in the germline V gene (reference sequence). V lost 1 base to trimming and J lost 4 bases, with 23 bases between them.

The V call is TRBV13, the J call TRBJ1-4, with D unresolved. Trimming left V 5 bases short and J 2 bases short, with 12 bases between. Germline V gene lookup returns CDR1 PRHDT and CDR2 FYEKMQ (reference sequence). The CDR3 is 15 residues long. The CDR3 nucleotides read TGTGCCAGCAGCATTTCCTACAGTACTAATGAAAAACTGTTTTTT. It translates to CASSISYSTNEKLFF. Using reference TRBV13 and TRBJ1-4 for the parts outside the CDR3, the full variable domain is AAGVIQSPRHLIKEKRETATLKCYPIPRHDTVYWYQQGPGQDPQFLISFYEKMQSDKGSIPDRFSAQQFSDYHSELNMSSLELGDSALYFCASSISYSTNEKLFFGSGTQLSVL.

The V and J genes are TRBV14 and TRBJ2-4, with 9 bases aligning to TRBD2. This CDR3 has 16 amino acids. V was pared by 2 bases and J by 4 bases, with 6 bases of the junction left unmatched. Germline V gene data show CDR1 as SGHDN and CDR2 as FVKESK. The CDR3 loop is CASSQLRAGGKNIQYF. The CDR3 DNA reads TGTGCCAGCAGCCAACTTAGAGCGGGGGGAAAAAACATTCAGTACTTC.

This CDR3 reads CASRASGGLGAQYF. The CDR3 DNA sequence: TGTGCCAGCAGAGCTAGCGGGGGACTTGGGGCCCAGTACTTC. The rearrangement joins TRBV2 to TRBJ2-5; 10 nucleotides match TRBD2. The junction had 10 bases not matched to a gene; V was cut back by 6 bases and J by 9 bases. The CDR3 has 14 amino acids. The V gene's germline CDR1 is SNHLY and CDR2 FYNNEI.

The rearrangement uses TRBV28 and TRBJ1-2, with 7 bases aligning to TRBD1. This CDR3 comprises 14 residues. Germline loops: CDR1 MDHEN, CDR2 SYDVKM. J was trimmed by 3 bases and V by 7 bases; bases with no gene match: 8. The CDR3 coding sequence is TGTGCCAGCAACAGGGGAATGCTAGACTATGGCTACACCTTC. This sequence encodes CASNRGMLDYGYTF.

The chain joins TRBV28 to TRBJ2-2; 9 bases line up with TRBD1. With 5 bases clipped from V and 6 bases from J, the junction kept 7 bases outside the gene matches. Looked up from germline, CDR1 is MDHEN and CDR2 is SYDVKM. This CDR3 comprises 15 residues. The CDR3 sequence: CASSPGTGFSGELFF. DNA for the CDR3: TGTGCCAGCAGTCCGGGGACAGGGTTTTCCGGGGAGCTGTTTTTT.

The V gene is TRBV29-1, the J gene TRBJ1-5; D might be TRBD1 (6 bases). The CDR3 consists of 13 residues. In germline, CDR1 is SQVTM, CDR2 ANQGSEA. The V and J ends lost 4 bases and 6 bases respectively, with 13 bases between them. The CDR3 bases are TGCAGCGTTGCAGGGGCCTTCGGTCAGCCCCAGCATTTT. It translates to CSVAGAFGQPQHF.

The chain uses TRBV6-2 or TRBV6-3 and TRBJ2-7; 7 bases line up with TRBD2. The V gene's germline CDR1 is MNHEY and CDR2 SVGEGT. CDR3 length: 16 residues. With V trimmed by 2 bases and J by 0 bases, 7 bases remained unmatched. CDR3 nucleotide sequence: TGTGCCAGCAGTTACCTAAGCGGGGCCGCCTCCTACGAGCAGTACTTC. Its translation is CASSYLSGAASYEQYF.

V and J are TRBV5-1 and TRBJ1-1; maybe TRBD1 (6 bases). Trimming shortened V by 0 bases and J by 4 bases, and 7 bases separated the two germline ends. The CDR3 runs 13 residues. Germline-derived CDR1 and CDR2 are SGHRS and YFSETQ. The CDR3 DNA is TGCGCCAGCAGCTTGGGGGGGCCCACTGAAGCTTTCTTT. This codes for CASSLGGPTEAFF.

CDR3 DNA sequence: TGTGCCAGCAGTGAAGACAGCAACACTGAAGCTTTCTTT. The encoded protein is CASSEDSNTEAFF. The rearrangement joins TRBV6-1 to TRBJ1-1; D gene unclear. The germline V gene has CDR1 MNHNS and CDR2 SASEGT. The V end was cut by 1 base, the J end by 2 bases, with 5 bases between. This CDR3 has 13 amino acids.

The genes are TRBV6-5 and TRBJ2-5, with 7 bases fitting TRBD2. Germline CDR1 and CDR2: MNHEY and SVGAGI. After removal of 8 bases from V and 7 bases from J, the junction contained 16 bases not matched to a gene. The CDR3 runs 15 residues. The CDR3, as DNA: TGTGCCAGCGCCCGCCCGGGGGGTATCCCACCGACCCAGTACTTC. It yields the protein CASARPGGIPPTQYF.